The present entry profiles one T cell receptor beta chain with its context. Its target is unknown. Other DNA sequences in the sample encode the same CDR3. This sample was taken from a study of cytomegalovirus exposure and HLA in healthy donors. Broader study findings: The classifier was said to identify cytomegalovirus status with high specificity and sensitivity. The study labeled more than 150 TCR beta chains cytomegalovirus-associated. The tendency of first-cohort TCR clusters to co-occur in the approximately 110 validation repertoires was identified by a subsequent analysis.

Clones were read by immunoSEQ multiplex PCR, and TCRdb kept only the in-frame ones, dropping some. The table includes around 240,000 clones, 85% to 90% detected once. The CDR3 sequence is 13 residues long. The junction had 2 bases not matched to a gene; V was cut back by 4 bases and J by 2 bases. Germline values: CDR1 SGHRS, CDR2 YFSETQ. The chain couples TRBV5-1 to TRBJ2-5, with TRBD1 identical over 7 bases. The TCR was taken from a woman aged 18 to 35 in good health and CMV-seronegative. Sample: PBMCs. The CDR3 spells CASSRGQQETQYF. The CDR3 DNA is TGCGCCAGCAGCAGGGGACAGCAAGAGACCCAGTACTTC.